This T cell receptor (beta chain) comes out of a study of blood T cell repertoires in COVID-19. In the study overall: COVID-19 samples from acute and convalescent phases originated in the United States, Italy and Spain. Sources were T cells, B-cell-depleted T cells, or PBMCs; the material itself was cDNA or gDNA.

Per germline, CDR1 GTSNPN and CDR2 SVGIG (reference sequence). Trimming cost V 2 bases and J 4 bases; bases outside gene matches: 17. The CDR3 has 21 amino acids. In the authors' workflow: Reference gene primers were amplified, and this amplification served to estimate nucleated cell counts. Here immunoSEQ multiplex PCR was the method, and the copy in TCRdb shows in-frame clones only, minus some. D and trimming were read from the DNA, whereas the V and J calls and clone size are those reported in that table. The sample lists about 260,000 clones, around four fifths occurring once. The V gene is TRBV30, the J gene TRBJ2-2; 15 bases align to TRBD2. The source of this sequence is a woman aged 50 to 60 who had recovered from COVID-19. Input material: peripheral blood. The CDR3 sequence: CAWSRAGLAGGTSRGTGELFF. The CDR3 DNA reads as TGTGCCTGGAGTCGCGCGGGACTAGCGGGAGGTACCTCCAGAGGCACCGGGGAGCTGTTTTTT.